This entry features one T cell receptor beta chain sequence. Its antigen is undetermined. This specimen belongs to a study of T cell responses to AZD1222 COVID-19 vaccine. Libraries were prepared by immunoSEQ multiplex PCR; TCRdb keeps only in-frame clonotypes and omits some of them. This sample has about 140,000 clones, with under 95% found just once. The germline V and J ends were trimmed by 4 bases and 11 bases, with 14 bases remaining between them. CDR1 and CDR2 (germline): LGHDT, YNNKEL (reference sequence). The CDR3 totals 12 residues. Study-wide points: Repertoires were obtained solely post-peak T cell response. Clonal diversity was possibly underestimated, and the donors were mostly white British, with more females. Once two AZD1222 doses were given, Spike-specific TCR breadth and depth went up.

This receptor was taken from an adult in good health. V is TRBV3-1 (or the pseudogene TRBV3-2) and J is TRBJ1-2; tentative D call: TRBD1 (5 bases). The starting material was peripheral blood, obtained on day 0 of AZD1222 vaccination. CDR3 sequence reads: CASSPGTHGYTF. CDR3 nucleotides: TGTGCCAGCAGCCCTGGGACCCACGGATACACCTTC.